The clone carrying this TCR beta chain showed up many times. What it binds is unknown. The sample comes from a study of response to subunit inactivated influenza vaccine. TCRdb re-called the RT-PCR reads with MiXCR, one entry per CDR3 protein. The sample lists 500,000 to 750,000 distinct CDR3 sequences; around 13% were seen once. Per germline, CDR1 MDHEN and CDR2 SYDVKM. The CDR3 has 11 amino acids. V lost 4 bases and J 7 bases, leaving 8 bases between the germline ends. The study's findings and limits: There was a suggestion from the authors that each seasonal influenza vaccination recruits few new T cells.

V gene TRBV28 combines with J gene TRBJ2-7, with no clear D. This receptor was taken from a man over 45 who received an inactivated influenza vaccine. Sequenced here: PBMCs from blood, sampled roughly 12 days after vaccination. In nucleotides, the CDR3 is TGTGCCAGCAGTTCCCCCATGGAGCAGTACTTC. Translated, it gives CASSSPMEQYF.